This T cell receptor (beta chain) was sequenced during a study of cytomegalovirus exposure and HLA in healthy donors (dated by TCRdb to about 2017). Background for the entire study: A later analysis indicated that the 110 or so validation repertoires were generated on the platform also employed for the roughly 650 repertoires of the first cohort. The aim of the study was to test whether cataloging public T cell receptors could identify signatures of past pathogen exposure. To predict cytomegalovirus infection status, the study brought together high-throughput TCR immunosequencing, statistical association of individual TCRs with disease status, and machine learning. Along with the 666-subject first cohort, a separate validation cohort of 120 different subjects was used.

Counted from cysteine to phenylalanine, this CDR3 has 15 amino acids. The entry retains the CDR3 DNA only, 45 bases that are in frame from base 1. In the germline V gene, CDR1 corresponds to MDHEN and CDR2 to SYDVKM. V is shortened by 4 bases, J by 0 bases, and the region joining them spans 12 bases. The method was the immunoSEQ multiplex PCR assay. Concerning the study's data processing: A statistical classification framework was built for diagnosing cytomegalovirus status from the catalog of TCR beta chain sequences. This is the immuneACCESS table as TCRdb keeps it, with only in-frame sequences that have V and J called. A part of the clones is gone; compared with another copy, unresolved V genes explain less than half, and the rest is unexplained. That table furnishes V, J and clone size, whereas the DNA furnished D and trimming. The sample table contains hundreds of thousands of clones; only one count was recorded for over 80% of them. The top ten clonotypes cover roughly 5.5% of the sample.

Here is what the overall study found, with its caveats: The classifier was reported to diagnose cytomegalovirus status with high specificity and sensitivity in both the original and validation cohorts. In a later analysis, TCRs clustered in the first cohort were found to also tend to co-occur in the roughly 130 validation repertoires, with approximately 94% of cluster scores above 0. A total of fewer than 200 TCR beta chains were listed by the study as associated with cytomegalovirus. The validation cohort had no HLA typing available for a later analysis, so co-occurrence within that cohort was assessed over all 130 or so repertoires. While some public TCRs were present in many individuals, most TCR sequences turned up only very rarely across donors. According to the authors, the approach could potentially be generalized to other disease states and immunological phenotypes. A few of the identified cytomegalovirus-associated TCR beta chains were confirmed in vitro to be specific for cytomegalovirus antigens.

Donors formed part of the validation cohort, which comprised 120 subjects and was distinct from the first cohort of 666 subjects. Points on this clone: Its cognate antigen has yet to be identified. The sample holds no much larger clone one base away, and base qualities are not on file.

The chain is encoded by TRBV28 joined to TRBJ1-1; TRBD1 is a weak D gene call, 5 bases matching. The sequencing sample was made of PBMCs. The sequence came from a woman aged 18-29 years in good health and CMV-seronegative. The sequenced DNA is TGTGCCAGCAGTTGGGCAGGGAGTTTGAACACTGAAGCTTTCTTT. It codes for CASSWAGSLNTEAFF.